One and the same sample provided the 12 T cell receptor beta chains below, sequenced in a study of blood T cell repertoires in COVID-19. Sequencing used immunoSEQ multiplex PCR; TCRdb keeps in-frame clones, though not all of them. The sample carries 55,000 to 80,000 clones, around 85% recorded once. Sequenced: peripheral blood. The receptor source for this set is a woman aged 80 or over with active or convalescent COVID-19.

Only a few counts were recorded for this clone. The chain couples TRBV29-1 to TRBJ1-3; weak D call: TRBD1 (5 bases). Between the trimmed V and J ends, which lost 5 bases and 2 bases, there was a span of 16 bases. The CDR3 runs to 15 residues. Germline loops: CDR1 SQVTM, CDR2 ANQGSEA. CDR3 in amino acids: CSVSFGGIPGNTIYF. The CDR3 DNA is TGCAGCGTTTCCTTCGGGGGGATCCCTGGAAACACCATATATTTT. Together with reference TRBV29-1 and TRBJ1-3, the CDR3 gives the full variable domain: SAVISQKPSRDICQRGTSLTIQCQVDSQVTMMFWYRQQPGQSLTLIATANQGSEATYESGFVIDKFPISRPNLTFSTLTVSNMSPEDSSIYLCSVSFGGIPGNTIYFGEGSWLTVV.

The chain links TRBV5-1 to TRBJ2-3, with 10 bases identical to TRBD2. The CDR3 loop spans 16 amino acids. The V segment lost 3 bases and the J segment 3 bases; nucleotides outside the gene matches: 7. CDR1 and CDR2 (germline): SGHRS, YFSETQ. CDR3 loop: CASSSIAGGGTDTQYF. CDR3 nucleotides: TGCGCCAGCAGCTCTATAGCGGGGGGAGGGACAGATACGCAGTATTTT.

This chain joins TRBV28 and TRBJ1-2; no firm D call. CDR3 length: 12 residues. Germline CDR1 is MDHEN and CDR2 is SYDVKM. The germline V and J ends were trimmed by 3 bases and 3 bases, with 5 bases remaining between them. CDR3 DNA: TGTGCCAGCAGTTTTCGGGACTATGGCTACACCTTC. As protein: CASSFRDYGYTF.

This chain connects TRBV9 to TRBJ2-2; D unresolved. CDR3 size: 13 residues. Trimming pared 6 bases from V and 5 bases from J, leaving 11 bases between. Germline V CDR1 and CDR2: SGDLS, YYNGEE. CDR3 in DNA: TGTGCCAGCAACATAATGGCTACCGGGGAGCTGTTTTTT. Translated: CASNIMATGELFF.

The chain couples TRBV19 to TRBJ1-5; a possible D gene is TRBD1 (5 bases). The CDR3 spans 14 residues. The germline CDR1 and CDR2 sequences are LNHDA and SQIVND (reference sequence). Trimming cost V 5 bases and J 0 bases, with 8 bases left between them. The CDR3 nucleotides read TGTGCCAGTAGTCCACAGGTTAGCAATCAGCCCCAGCATTTT. Translation gives CASSPQVSNQPQHF.

V usage is TRBV7-3 and J usage is TRBJ2-7; tentative D call: TRBD1 (7 bases). V was trimmed by 3 bases and J by 6 bases, leaving 9 bases between them. Germline V gene lookup returns CDR1 SGHTA and CDR2 FQGTGA. This CDR3 comprises 12 residues. CDR3 sequence: CASSFQGGEQYF. The CDR3 coding sequence is TGTGCCAGCAGCTTTCAGGGGGGCGAGCAGTACTTC. The full variable domain, with the rest looked up from reference TRBV7-3 and TRBJ2-7, is GAGVSQTPSNKVTEKGKYVELRCDPISGHTALYWYRQSLGQGPEFLIYFQGTGAADDSGLPNDRFFAVRPEGSVSTLKIQRTERGDSAVYLCASSFQGGEQYFGPGTRLTVT.

V and J are TRBV7-3 and TRBJ2-3, with D maybe TRBD2 (6 bases). The CDR3 loop spans 15 amino acids. Trimming removed 4 bases at V and 5 bases at J, with 16 bases between. CDR1 and CDR2 from the germline V gene are SGHTA and FQGTGA. CDR3 DNA: TGTGCCAGCAGCTCAGTGGGGCTAGCGCTAGATACGCAGTATTTT. This sequence encodes CASSSVGLALDTQYF.

Concerning this clone itself: This CDR3 is also generated by other DNA sequences in the sample. V and J are TRBV7-6 and TRBJ1-2, with D hard to call. The CDR3 contains 13 residues. From germline, CDR1 is SGHVS and CDR2 FNYEAQ. The V and J ends lost 5 bases and 4 bases respectively, with 11 bases between them. In DNA, the CDR3 is TGTGCCAGCAGCCGTGGACTGACCTATGGCTACACCTTC. This sequence encodes CASSRGLTYGYTF.

V gene TRBV10-3 combines with J gene TRBJ1-2; a weak D match, TRBD1 (5 bases). The germline V gene encodes CDR1 ENHRY and CDR2 SYGVKD. V was cut by 3 bases and J by 2 bases, with 13 bases left in between. CDR3 size: 15 residues. The CDR3 DNA follows: TGTGCCATCAGTGACCAGGGAAAGGGGAACTATGGCTACACCTTC. Translated, it gives CAISDQGKGNYGYTF.

This clone was counted once. The rearrangement joins TRBV21-1 to TRBJ1-1; TRBD1, the table's D call, was not compared with the DNA. TRBV21-1 is described as a pseudogene. The CDR3 runs to 13 residues. CDR3 amino acids: CASSKNKNTEAFF. Written as DNA, the CDR3 is TGTGCCAGCAGCAAGAACAAAAACACTGAAGCTTTCTTT.

The CDR3 region is CASSGTGKSNTEAFF. DNA of the CDR3: TGTGCCAGCAGTGGGACAGGGAAATCGAACACTGAAGCTTTCTTT. The chain uses TRBV2 and TRBJ1-1, with 8 bases that match TRBD1. The CDR3 totals 15 residues. Germline CDR1 and CDR2: SNHLY and FYNNEI. V lost 4 bases, J lost 1 base, and 5 bases stayed unmatched.

The genes are TRBV7-3 and TRBJ2-7; 8 bases line up with TRBD2. The V gene's germline CDR1 is SGHTA and CDR2 FQGTGA. Unmatched junction bases numbered 8, after V lost 5 bases and J lost 2 bases. The CDR3 length is 15 residues. The CDR3: CASSPAGGGTYEQYF. The CDR3 nucleotides are TGTGCCAGCAGCCCTGCCGGGGGGGGCACCTACGAGCAGTACTTC.